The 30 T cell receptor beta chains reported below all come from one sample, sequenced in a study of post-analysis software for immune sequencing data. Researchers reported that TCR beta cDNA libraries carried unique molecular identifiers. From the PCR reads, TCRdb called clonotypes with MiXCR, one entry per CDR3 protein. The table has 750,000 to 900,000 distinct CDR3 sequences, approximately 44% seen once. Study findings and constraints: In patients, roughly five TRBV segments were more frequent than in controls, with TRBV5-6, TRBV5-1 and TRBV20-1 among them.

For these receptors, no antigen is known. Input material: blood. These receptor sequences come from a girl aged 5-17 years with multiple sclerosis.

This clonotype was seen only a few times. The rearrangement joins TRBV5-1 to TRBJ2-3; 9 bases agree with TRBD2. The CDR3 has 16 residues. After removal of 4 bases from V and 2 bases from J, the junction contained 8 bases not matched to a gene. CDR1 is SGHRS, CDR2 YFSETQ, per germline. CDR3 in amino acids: CASSATGTSITDTQYF. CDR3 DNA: TGCGCCAGCAGCGCCACCGGGACTAGCATCACAGATACGCAGTATTTT.

The CDR3 protein is CSAEGGPGIETQYF. The CDR3 nucleotides are TGCAGTGCTGAAGGGGGGCCTGGGATAGAGACCCAGTACTTC. This chain links TRBV20-1 with TRBJ2-5; the D gene could be TRBD1 or TRBD2 (6 bases each). Germline loops: CDR1 DFQATT, CDR2 SNEGSKA (reference sequence). CDR3 size: 14 residues. V lost 5 bases to trimming and J lost 4 bases, with 17 bases between them.

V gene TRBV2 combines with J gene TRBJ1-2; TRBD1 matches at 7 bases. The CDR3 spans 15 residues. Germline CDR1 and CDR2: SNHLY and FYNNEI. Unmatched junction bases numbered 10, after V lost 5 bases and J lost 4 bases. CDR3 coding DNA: TGTGCCAGCAGTATTGGACAGGTCGGGATCTATGGCTACACCTTC. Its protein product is CASSIGQVGIYGYTF.

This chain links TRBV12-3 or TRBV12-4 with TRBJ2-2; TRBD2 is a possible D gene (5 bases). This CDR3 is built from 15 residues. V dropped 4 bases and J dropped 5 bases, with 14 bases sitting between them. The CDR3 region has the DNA TGTGCCAGCAGTTGGGCCAAGCGGAGGACCGGGGAGCTGTTTTTT. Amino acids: CASSWAKRRTGELFF.

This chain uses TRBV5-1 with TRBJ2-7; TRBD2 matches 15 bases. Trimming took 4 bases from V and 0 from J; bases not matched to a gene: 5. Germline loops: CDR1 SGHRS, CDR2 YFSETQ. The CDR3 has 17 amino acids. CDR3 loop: CASSPGLAGGSSYEQYF. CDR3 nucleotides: TGCGCCAGCAGCCCGGGACTAGCGGGAGGAAGCTCCTACGAGCAGTACTTC.

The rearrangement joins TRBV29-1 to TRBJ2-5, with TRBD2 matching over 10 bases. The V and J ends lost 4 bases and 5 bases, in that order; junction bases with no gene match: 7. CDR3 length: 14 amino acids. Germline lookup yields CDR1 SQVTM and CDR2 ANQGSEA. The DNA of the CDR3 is TGCAGCGTTGTAGACCTAGCGGGAGTTGAGACCCAGTACTTC. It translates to CSVVDLAGVETQYF.

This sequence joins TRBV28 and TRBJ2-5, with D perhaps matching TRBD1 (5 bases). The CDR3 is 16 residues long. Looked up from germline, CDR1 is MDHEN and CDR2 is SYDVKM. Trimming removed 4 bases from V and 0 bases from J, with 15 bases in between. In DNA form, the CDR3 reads TGTGCCAGCAGTTCTACAGGTGCCCTTTACCAAGAGACCCAGTACTTC. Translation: CASSSTGALYQETQYF.

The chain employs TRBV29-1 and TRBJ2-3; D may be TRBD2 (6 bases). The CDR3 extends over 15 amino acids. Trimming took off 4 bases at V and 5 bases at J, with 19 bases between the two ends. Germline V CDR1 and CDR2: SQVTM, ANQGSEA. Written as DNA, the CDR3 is TGCAGCGTTGTCTTGCGGGGCCAATTTGTAGATACGCAGTATTTT. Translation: CSVVLRGQFVDTQYF.

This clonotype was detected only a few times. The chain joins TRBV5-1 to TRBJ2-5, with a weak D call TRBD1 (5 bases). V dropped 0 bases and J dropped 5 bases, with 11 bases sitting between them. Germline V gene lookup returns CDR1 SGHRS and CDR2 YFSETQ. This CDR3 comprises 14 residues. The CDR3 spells CASSLEGIGETQYF. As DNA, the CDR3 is TGCGCCAGCAGCTTGGAGGGGATTGGGGAGACCCAGTACTTC.

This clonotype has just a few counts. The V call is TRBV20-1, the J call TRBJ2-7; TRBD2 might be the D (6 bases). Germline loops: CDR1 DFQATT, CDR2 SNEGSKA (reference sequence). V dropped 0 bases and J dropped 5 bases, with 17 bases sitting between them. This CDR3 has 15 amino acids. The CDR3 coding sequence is TGCAGTGCTAGAGATGGGCTAGCGTGGGAAAACGAGCAGTACTTC. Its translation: CSARDGLAWENEQYF.

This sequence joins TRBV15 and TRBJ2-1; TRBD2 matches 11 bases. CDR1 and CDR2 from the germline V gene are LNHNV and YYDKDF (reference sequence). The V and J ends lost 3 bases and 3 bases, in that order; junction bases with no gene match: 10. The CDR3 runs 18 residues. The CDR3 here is CATSSPVLAGVNYNEQFF. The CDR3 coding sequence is TGTGCCACCAGCAGCCCCGTACTAGCGGGAGTTAACTACAATGAGCAGTTCTTC.

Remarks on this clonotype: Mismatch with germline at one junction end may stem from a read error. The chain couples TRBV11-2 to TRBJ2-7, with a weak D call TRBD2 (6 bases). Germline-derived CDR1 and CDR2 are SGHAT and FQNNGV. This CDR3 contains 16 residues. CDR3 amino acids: CASSSEPGLNSYKQYF. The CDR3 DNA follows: TGTGCCAGCAGCTCGGAACCGGGACTGAACTCCTACAAGCAGTACTTC.

The CDR3 protein is CASSLALGLAQETQYF. CDR3 nucleotide sequence: TGCGCCAGCAGCTTGGCCCTCGGACTTGCTCAAGAGACCCAGTACTTC. V and J are TRBV5-1 and TRBJ2-5; D is perhaps TRBD2 (5 bases). Germline V CDR1 and CDR2: SGHRS, YFSETQ. The CDR3 runs 16 residues. V lost 0 bases and J 2 bases, leaving 14 bases between the germline ends. The complete variable domain, with remaining parts taken from reference TRBV5-1 and TRBJ2-5, reads KAGVTQTPRYLIKTRGQQVTLSCSPISGHRSVSWYQQTPGQGLQFLFEYFSETQRNKGNFPGRFSGRQFSNSRSEMNVSTLELGDSALYLCASSLALGLAQETQYFGPGTRLLVL.

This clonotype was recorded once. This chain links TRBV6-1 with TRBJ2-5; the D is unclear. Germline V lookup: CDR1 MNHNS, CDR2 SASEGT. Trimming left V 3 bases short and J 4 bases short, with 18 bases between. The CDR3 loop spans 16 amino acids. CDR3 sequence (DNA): TGTGCCAGCAGTGATACGAGGCTCCCCCGCGGAGAGACCCAGTACTTC. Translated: CASSDTRLPRGETQYF.

The CDR3 loop reads CASSPDRGLYSGANVLTF. CDR3 bases: TGCGCCAGCAGCCCGGACAGGGGGCTATACTCTGGGGCCAACGTCCTGACTTTC. The chain is built from TRBV5-1 and TRBJ2-6; 11 nucleotides line up with TRBD1. Trimming cost V 4 bases and J 0 bases; bases outside gene matches: 6. CDR1 is SGHRS and CDR2 is YFSETQ in the germline V gene. The CDR3 has 18 amino acids.

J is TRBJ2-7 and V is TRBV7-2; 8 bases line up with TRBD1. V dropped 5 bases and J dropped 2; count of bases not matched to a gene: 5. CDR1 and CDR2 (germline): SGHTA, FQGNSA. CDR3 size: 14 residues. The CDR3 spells CASSNRQGPYEQYF. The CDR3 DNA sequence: TGTGCCAGCAGCAACCGACAGGGGCCCTACGAGCAGTACTTC.

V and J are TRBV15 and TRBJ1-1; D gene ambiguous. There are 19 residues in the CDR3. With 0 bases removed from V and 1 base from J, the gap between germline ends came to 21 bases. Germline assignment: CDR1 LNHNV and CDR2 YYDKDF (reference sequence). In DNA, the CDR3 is TGTGCCACCAGCAGAGATAGTTTTAGCAGCCTAAGGGAGAACACTGAAGCTTTCTTT. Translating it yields CATSRDSFSSLRENTEAFF. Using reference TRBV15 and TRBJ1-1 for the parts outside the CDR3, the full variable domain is DAMVIQNPRYQVTQFGKPVTLSCSQTLNHNVMYWYQQKSSQAPKLLFHYYDKDFNNEADTPDNFQSRRPNTSFCFLDIRSPGLGDTAMYLCATSRDSFSSLRENTEAFFGQGTRLTVV.

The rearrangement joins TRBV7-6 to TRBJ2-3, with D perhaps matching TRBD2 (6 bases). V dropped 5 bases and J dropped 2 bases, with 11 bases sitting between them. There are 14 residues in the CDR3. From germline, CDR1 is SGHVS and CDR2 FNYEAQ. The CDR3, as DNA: TGTGCCAGCAGCCACGGGAGTTTCACAGATACGCAGTATTTT. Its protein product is CASSHGSFTDTQYF.

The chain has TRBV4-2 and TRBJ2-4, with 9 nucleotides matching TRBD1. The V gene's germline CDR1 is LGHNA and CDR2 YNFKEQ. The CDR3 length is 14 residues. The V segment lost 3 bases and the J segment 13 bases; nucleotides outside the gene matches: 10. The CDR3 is CASSQYRQGGEQYF. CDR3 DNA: TGTGCCAGCAGCCAGTACAGACAGGGGGGAGAGCAGTACTTC.

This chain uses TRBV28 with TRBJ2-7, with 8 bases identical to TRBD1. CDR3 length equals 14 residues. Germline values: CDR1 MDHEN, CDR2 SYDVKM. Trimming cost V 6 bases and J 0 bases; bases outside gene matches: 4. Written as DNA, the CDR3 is TGTGCCAGCAGCCGGGGACAGGCCTCCTACGAGCAGTACTTC. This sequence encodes CASSRGQASYEQYF.

The CDR3: CASSYAAGDGDEQFF. Written as DNA, the CDR3 is TGTGCCAGCAGTTACGCGGCGGGAGACGGTGATGAGCAGTTCTTC. The gene calls are TRBV6-5 and TRBJ2-1; TRBD2 agrees at 7 bases. V was pared by 2 bases and J by 8 bases, with 9 bases of the junction left unmatched. The CDR3 is 15 amino acids. Germline loops: CDR1 MNHEY, CDR2 SVGAGI.

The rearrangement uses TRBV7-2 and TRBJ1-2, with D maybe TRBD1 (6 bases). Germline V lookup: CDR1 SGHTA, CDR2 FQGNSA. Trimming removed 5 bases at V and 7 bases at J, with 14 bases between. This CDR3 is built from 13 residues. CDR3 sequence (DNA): TGTGCCAGCAGCCCCCGGGACAATGCTGGCTACACCTTC. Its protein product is CASSPRDNAGYTF.

The DNA for the CDR3 is TGTGCCAGCAGTTTATCGGGACAGGTAGACGAGCAGTACTTC. This encodes CASSLSGQVDEQYF. This rearrangement joins TRBV27 to TRBJ2-7; 8 bases are shared with TRBD1. The CDR3 runs 14 residues. V lost 0 bases, J lost 5 bases, and 3 bases stayed unmatched. CDR1 and CDR2 from the germline V gene are MNHEY and SMNVEV (reference sequence).

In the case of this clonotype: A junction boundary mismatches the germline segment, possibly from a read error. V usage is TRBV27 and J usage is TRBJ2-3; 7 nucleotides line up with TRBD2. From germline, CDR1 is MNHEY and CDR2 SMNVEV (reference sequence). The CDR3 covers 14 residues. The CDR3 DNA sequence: TGTGCCAGCAGGGCGGGACTATCCACAGGTACGCAGTATTTT. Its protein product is CASRAGLSTGTQYF.

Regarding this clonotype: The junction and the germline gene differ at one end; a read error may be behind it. The CDR3 protein is CSVAPGPYNGQFF. In DNA, the CDR3 is TGCAGCGTTGCCCCGGGTCCCTACAATGGGCAGTTCTTC. J is TRBJ2-1 and V is TRBV29-1; D gene unclear. From germline, CDR1 is SQVTM and CDR2 ANQGSEA. This CDR3 is built from 13 residues.

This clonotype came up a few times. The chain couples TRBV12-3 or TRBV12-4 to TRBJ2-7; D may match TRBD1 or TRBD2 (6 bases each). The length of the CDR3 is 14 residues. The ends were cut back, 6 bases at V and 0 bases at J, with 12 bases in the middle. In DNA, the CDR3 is TGTGCCAGCAGCCACGGGGGCTTCTCCTACGAGCAGTACTTC. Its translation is CASSHGGFSYEQYF.

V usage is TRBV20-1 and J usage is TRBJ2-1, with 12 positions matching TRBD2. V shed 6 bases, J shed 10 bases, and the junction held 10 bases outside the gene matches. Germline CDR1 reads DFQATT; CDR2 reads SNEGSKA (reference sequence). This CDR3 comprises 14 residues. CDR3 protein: CSAPTSGRPWEQFF. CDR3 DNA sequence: TGCAGTGCCCCGACTAGCGGGAGACCATGGGAGCAGTTCTTC.

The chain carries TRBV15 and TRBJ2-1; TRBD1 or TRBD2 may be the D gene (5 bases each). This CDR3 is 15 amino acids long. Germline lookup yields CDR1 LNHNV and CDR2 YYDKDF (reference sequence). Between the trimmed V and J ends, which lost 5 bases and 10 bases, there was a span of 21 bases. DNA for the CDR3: TGTGCCACCAGCGGCCCCGGGACGGAGAATGGAGAGCAGTTCTTC. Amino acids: CATSGPGTENGEQFF. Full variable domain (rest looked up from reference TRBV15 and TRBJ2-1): DAMVIQNPRYQVTQFGKPVTLSCSQTLNHNVMYWYQQKSSQAPKLLFHYYDKDFNNEADTPDNFQSRRPNTSFCFLDIRSPGLGDTAMYLCATSGPGTENGEQFFGPGTRLTVL.

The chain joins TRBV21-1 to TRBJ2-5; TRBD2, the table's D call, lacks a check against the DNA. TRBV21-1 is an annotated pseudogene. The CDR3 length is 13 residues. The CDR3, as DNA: TGTGCCAGCCGGCCACTTAGTCTAGAGACCCAGTACTTC. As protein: CASRPLSLETQYF.

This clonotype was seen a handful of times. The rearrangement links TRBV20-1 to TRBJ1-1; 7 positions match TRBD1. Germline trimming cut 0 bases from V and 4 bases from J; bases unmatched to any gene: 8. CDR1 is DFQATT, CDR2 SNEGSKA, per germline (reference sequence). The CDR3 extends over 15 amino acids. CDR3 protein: CSARDLRQGGTEAFF. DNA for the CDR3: TGCAGTGCTAGAGATCTGCGACAGGGCGGCACTGAAGCTTTCTTT.